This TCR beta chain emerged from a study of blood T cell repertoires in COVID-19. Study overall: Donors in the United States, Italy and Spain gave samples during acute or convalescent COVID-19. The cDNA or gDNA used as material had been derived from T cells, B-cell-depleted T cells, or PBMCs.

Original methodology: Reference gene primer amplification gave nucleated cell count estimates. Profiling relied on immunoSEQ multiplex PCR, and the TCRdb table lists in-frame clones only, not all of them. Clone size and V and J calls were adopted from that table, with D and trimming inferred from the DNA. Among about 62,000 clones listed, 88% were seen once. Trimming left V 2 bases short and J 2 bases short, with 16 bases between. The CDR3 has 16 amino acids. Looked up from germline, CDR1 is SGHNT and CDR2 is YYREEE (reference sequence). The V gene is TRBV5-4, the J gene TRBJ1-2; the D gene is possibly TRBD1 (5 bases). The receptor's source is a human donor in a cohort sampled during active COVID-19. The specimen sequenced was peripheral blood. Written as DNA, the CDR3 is TGTGCCAGCAGCTTCCGGACAATCATGGTCAACTATGGCTACACCTTC. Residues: CASSFRTIMVNYGYTF.